The rows below give T cell receptor beta chains drawn from one sample of a study of CD4 T cells in relation to SARS-CoV-2 and coronaviruses. TCRdb's table, derived via immunoSEQ multiplex PCR, lists solely in-frame clones and lacks some. The repertoire has some 16,000 clones, over 80% of them found once; the top ten carry under 50%. No antigens are known for them. Material for sequencing was CD4+ T cells from PBMCs, cultured in vitro. The origin of the receptors is a human donor in good health. CDR3s include the opening cysteine and the closing phenylalanine or tryptophan. A D gene is named only where the DNA matches it firmly. Only part of the rows carry a size: once, few, many, or a class if the clone is expanded.

>TRBJ2-1|NA|NA|TRBV19
TGTGCCAGTAGTACACGGACTCGACTAAGCTCCTACAATGAGCAGTTCTTC
CASSTRTRLSSYNEQFF
>TRBJ2-1|NA|NA|TRBV5-1
TGCGCCAGCAGCACGGACAATGAGCAGTTCTTC
CASSTDNEQFF
>TRBJ2-7|NA|NA|TRBV18
TGTGCCAGCTCACCACCCCGACAGTCCTACGAGCAGTACTTC
CASSPPRQSYEQYF
>TRBJ2-5|few|NA|TRBV3-1/TRBV3-2
TGTGCCAGCAGCCGGATCCAAGAGACCCAGTACTTC
CASSRIQETQYF
>TRBJ1-3|NA|NA|TRBV4-1
TGCGCCAGCAGCCAAGACACCACGCGATACGGCGGAAACACCATATATTTT
CASSQDTTRYGGNTIYF
>TRBJ1-5|once|TRBD1|TRBV24-1
TGTGCCACCAGGGACAGGGGGACCCAGCCCCAGCATTTT
CATRDRGTQPQHF
>TRBJ2-7|few|NA|TRBV6-1
TGTGCCAGCAGTGAAGGTGCGTCTCACTCCTACGAGCAGTACTTC
CASSEGASHSYEQYF
>TRBJ1-3|NA|NA|TRBV5-5
TGTGCCAGCAGCTTGGAAGTTGACACCATATATTTT
CASSLEVDTIYF
>TRBJ1-1|NA|NA|TRBV19
TGTGCCAGTACCAGGCTCGGTGGGAACACTGAAGCTTTCTTT
CASTRLGGNTEAFF
>TRBJ2-5|once|NA|TRBV11-2
TGTGCCAGCAGCCCTCAGGGAGAGACCCAGTACTTC
CASSPQGETQYF
>TRBJ2-1|NA|NA|TRBV20-1
TGCAGTGCTAGTTGGACTCTGGGCAATGAGCAGTTCTTC
CSASWTLGNEQFF
>TRBJ2-2|NA|TRBD2|TRBV5-4
TGTGCCAGCAGCCTAAAAACGAGGATACTAGCGGGAGTAACCGGGGAGCTGTTTTTT
CASSLKTRILAGVTGELFF
>TRBJ2-7|NA|NA|TRBV5-1
TGCGCCAGCAGCTTGGAAGGACTCTACGAGCAGTACTTC
CASSLEGLYEQYF
>TRBJ2-7|NA|NA|TRBV27
TGTGCCAGCAGTTTATCGAGGGGGGCCTACGAGCAGTACTTC
CASSLSRGAYEQYF
>TRBJ2-5|NA|TRBD1|TRBV5-4
TGTGCCAGCAGCGTGACAGGGGAAGAGACCCAGTACTTC
CASSVTGEETQYF
>TRBJ2-3|NA|NA|TRBV18
TGTGCCAGCTCAACACAAGAGACCGGAACAGATACGCAGTATTTT
CASSTQETGTDTQYF
>TRBJ2-1|NA|NA|TRBV18
TGTGCCAGCTCACCCTCACTGCGGGTTTTTGATGAGCAGTTCTTC
CASSPSLRVFDEQFF
>TRBJ2-7|NA|NA|TRBV6-7
TGTGCCAGCAGCCCAGGGGACGAGCAGTACTTC
CASSPGDEQYF
>TRBJ1-6|NA|NA|TRBV6-5
TGTGCCAGCAGTCCCTTTTTGAATTCACCCCTCCACTTT
CASSPFLNSPLHF
>TRBJ2-7|NA|TRBD1|TRBV5-1
TGCGCCAGCAGCTCGGGACAGGGGGCTTACGAGCAGTACTTC
CASSSGQGAYEQYF
>TRBJ1-1|NA|NA|TRBV19
TGTGCCAGTAGTATCGACACGAACACTGAAGCTTTCTTT
CASSIDTNTEAFF
>TRBJ1-5|few|TRBD1|TRBV19
TGTGCCAGTAGTCCGGACAGGGGGCGCCGGGATCAGCCCCAGCATTTT
CASSPDRGRRDQPQHF